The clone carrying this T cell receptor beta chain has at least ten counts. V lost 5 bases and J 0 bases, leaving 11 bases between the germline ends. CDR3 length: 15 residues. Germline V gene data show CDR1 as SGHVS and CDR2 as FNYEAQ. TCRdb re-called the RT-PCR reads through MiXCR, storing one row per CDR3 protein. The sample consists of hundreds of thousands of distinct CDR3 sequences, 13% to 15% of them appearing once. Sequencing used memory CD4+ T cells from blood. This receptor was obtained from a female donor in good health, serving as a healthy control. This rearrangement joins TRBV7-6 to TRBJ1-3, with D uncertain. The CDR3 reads CASSKWRGSGNTIYF. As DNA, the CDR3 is TGTGCCAGCAGCAAGTGGCGTGGCTCTGGAAACACCATATATTTT.